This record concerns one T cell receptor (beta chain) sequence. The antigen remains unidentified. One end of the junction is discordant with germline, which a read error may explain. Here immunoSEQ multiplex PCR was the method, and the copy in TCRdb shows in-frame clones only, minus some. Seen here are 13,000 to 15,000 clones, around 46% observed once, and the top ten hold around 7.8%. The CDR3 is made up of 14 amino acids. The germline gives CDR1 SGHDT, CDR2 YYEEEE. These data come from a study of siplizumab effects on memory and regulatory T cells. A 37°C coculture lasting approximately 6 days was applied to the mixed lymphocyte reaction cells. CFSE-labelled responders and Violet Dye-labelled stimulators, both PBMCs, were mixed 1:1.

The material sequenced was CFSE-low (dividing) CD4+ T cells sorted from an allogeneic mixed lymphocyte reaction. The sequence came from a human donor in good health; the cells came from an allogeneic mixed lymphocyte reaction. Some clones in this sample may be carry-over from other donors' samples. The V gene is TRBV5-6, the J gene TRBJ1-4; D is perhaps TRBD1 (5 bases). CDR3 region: CASSLLGPSPAVRF. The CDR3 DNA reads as TGTGCCAGCAGCTTGTTGGGGCCTTCTCCCGCCGTTAGGTTT.